Listed below are T cell receptor beta chains from one sample, sequenced in a study of blood T cells in healthy people across ages. Using its own MiXCR run on the 5' RACE reads, TCRdb lists one record per CDR3 protein. The sample consists of 650,000 to 800,000 distinct CDR3 sequences, 40% to 50% of them appearing once. Sequencing input: blood. The source is a man in his sixties in good health. The conserved cysteine and the conserved F or W are not part of the CDR3 here.

ASSPGEGGNQPQH,TRBV5-5,TRBJ1-5
ASSLGGSGSEKLF,TRBV11-3,TRBJ1-4
ASNPSSTFSGRTYEQY,TRBV6-2/TRBV6-3,TRBJ2-7
ASSVGGGMNTEAF,TRBV9,TRBJ1-1
ASSFDYNEQF,TRBV27,TRBJ2-1
SARVPGLASGEQY,TRBV20-1,TRBJ2-7
ASSLTGGYNNSPLH,TRBV7-3,TRBJ1-6
ASRALFETQY,TRBV7-9,TRBJ2-5
SARTAGNLGGFGTEAF,TRBV20-1,TRBJ1-1
ASSLTGTSALNEQF,TRBV28,TRBJ2-1
ASSFCEAQETQY,TRBV5-6,TRBJ2-5
ASSRDRDGNQPQH,TRBV7-6,TRBJ1-5
VSSLSDSSYEQY,TRBV27,TRBJ2-7
ASSPLQGLEPTGNTEAF,TRBV18,TRBJ1-1
ATSWGAEGEQF,TRBV24-1,TRBJ2-1
ASNRVNQPQH,TRBV6-2/TRBV6-3,TRBJ1-5
SAIRTGSSGNTIY,TRBV20-1,TRBJ1-3
ASRETGLVYNEQF,TRBV5-1,TRBJ2-1
ASSRQGQETQY,TRBV7-9,TRBJ2-5
ASSPRGLPVETQY,TRBV27,-
ASSQTTGSITEAF,TRBV27,TRBJ1-1
ASSGLSLGYGYT,TRBV25-1,TRBJ1-2
ASSLGWENTEAF,TRBV7-2,TRBJ1-1
ASTPRILRDEQY,TRBV28,TRBJ2-7
ASSLYQGSDEQF,TRBV5-1,TRBJ2-1
ASSHDRAETQY,TRBV4-1,TRBJ2-5
ASSQAQGPYNEQF,TRBV4-3,TRBJ2-1
ASSRGQSSYNEQF,TRBV6-4,TRBJ2-1
ASSRDSDGGYT,TRBV13,TRBJ1-2
ASSHNRGATEAF,TRBV3-1,TRBJ1-1
ASKTGCSGNSPLH,TRBV6-1,TRBJ1-6
SARDGASSYNEQF,TRBV20-1,TRBJ2-1
ASARYQSEQY,TRBV12-3/TRBV12-4,TRBJ2-7
ASSQVAGGDNEQF,TRBV4-3,TRBJ2-1
AISDPREETQY,TRBV10-3,TRBJ2-5
SAIKAAYEQY,TRBV20-1,-
SARLDRSAKNIQY,TRBV20-1,TRBJ2-4
AGSSEQGASEQY,TRBV6-2/TRBV6-3,TRBJ2-4
ASRGTEAYEQY,TRBV21-1,TRBJ2-7
ASSPYLSDEQY,TRBV18,TRBJ2-7
ASTYGGGRETQY,TRBV6-6,TRBJ2-5
ASSPIYEGGEHYEQY,TRBV18,TRBJ2-7
ASSLTSGACYEQY,TRBV3-1,TRBJ2-7
ASSADAGGRETQY,TRBV9,TRBJ2-7
ASTNDRGTFMDTQY,TRBV6-5,TRBJ2-3
ASSLVQGGHSPLH,TRBV7-2,TRBJ1-6
ASSPRSSGGGELF,TRBV7-6,TRBJ2-2
ASSQAHARSYNEQY,TRBV4-3,TRBJ2-5
SVRTGEDNEQF,TRBV29-1,TRBJ2-1